These T cell receptor beta chains were read from a single sample in a study of blood T cell repertoires in COVID-19. TCRdb keeps only in-frame clones here, not all; method: immunoSEQ multiplex PCR. The sample holds around 300,000 clones, around 86% seen once. Specimen: PBMCs or T cells enriched from blood (not recorded which). These TCRs come from a woman between 18 and 30 years old who had recovered from COVID-19. Both conserved end residues are part of each CDR3. Fields, in order: clone size, V gene, J gene, D gene, CDR3 protein, CDR3 DNA. The D gene is left open where the match is weak. The listing skips clone size in some rows; elsewhere it reads once, few, many or a size class.

>NA|TRBV29-1|TRBJ1-2|NA
CSVEDLGGAAGYTF
TGCAGCGTTGAAGATCTTGGGGGGGCGGCTGGCTACACCTTC
>once|TRBV10-3|TRBJ1-5|NA
CAISESKDSVTNQQPQHF
TGTGCCATCAGTGAGTCGAAGGACAGCGTCACCAATCAGCAGCCCCAGCATTTT
>NA|TRBV28|TRBJ2-5|NA
CASSFIGGFLDQETQYF
TGTGCCAGCAGTTTTATTGGGGGCTTCCTAGACCAAGAGACCCAGTACTTC
>NA|TRBV10-1|TRBJ2-1|TRBD1
CASKPGQGSGEQFF
TGCGCCAGTAAGCCGGGACAGGGGTCGGGGGAGCAGTTCTTC
>NA|TRBV2|TRBJ2-3|TRBD2
CASSREGNTDTQYF
TGTGCCAGCAGCCGGGAGGGAAACACAGATACGCAGTATTTT
>NA|TRBV5-1|TRBJ1-4|NA
CASSLGWGLEKLFF
TGCGCCAGCAGCTTGGGATGGGGGCTTGAAAAACTGTTTTTT
>NA|TRBV12-3/TRBV12-4|TRBJ1-3|NA
CASSFRQAIYF
TGTGCCAGCAGTTTTCGACAGGCCATATATTTT
>NA|TRBV7-8|TRBJ2-2|TRBD2
CASSPRHKREMNTGELFF
TGTGCCAGCAGCCCCAGACATAAGCGGGAGATGAACACCGGGGAGCTGTTTTTT
>once|TRBV7-8|TRBJ2-1|NA
CATTTATSNEQFF
TGTGCCACCACAACGGCGACTAGCAATGAGCAGTTCTTC
>NA|TRBV30|TRBJ1-4|NA
CAWDRHPRDEKLFF
TGTGCCTGGGACCGTCACCCGAGGGATGAAAAACTGTTTTTT
>NA|TRBV21-1|TRBJ2-1|NA
CASSKGGRGRSDDEQFF
TGTGCCAGCAGCAAAGGGGGCAGGGGGCGCAGCGACGATGAGCAGTTCTTC
>NA|TRBV25-1|TRBJ2-7|NA
CASSEFGLSYEQYF
TGTGCCAGCAGTGAATTTGGCCTCTCCTACGAGCAGTACTTC
>NA|TRBV3-1/TRBV3-2|TRBJ2-5|NA
CASSHSAGGETQYF
TGTGCCAGCAGCCATTCCGCTGGCGGAGAGACCCAGTACTTC
>once|TRBV5-3|TRBJ2-1|NA
CARSRISYLGSGVFYNEQFF
TGTGCCAGAAGCCGTATCTCCTACTTGGGTAGCGGAGTATTCTACAATGAGCAGTTCTTC
>NA|TRBV7-2|TRBJ2-1|TRBD2
CASTLGGSLNEQFF
TGTGCCAGCACCCTGGGCGGGAGCTTAAATGAGCAGTTCTTC
>NA|TRBV28|TRBJ2-3|TRBD2
CASRIAGGFGWGPDTQYF
TGTGCCAGCAGAATAGCGGGAGGCTTTGGTTGGGGCCCAGATACGCAGTATTTT
>once|TRBV10-2|TRBJ1-3|NA
CASRRDRSSGNTIYF
TGCGCCAGCAGAAGAGACCGGAGCTCTGGAAACACCATATATTTT
>NA|TRBV2|TRBJ2-2|NA
CASSDQKTNTGELFF
TGTGCCAGCAGTGACCAAAAAACTAACACCGGGGAGCTGTTTTTT
>NA|TRBV6-5|TRBJ1-6|NA
CASSYSRRGENSPLHF
TGTGCCAGCAGTTACTCCCGGAGGGGCGAAAATTCACCCCTCCACTTT
>NA|TRBV5-1|TRBJ2-6|TRBD1
CASSRDRRPSGANVLTF
TGCGCCAGCAGCCGGGACAGGAGACCGTCTGGGGCCAACGTCCTGACTTTC
>NA|TRBV11-2|TRBJ1-2|TRBD1
CASSLGPETGVGYGYTF
TGTGCCAGCAGCTTAGGCCCGGAAACAGGGGTGGGCTATGGCTACACCTTC
>NA|TRBV24-1|TRBJ2-1|NA
CATSDPDTEQFF
TGTGCCACCAGTGACCCGGACACCGAGCAGTTCTTC
>NA|TRBV5-1|TRBJ2-2|NA
CASSPVQNTGELFF
TGCGCCAGCAGCCCGGTCCAGAACACCGGGGAGCTGTTTTTT
>NA|TRBV23-1|TRBJ1-1|NA
CASSRRRANTEAFF
TGCGCCAGCAGTCGTCGGAGGGCGAACACTGAAGCTTTCTTT
>NA|TRBV4-1|TRBJ1-2|NA
CASSHGTLGDTGWGYTF
TGCGCCAGCAGCCATGGCACCTTAGGGGATACAGGGTGGGGCTACACCTTC
>NA|TRBV9|TRBJ1-1|NA
CASSEGPSMNTEAFF
TGTGCCAGCAGCGAGGGGCCCTCTATGAACACTGAAGCTTTCTTT
>NA|TRBV11-3|TRBJ1-4|NA
CASSLGQSNEKLFF
TGTGCCAGCAGCTTAGGACAGTCTAATGAAAAACTGTTTTTT
>NA|TRBV9|TRBJ1-2|TRBD1
CASRKQGQGLNYGYTF
TGTGCCAGCAGGAAGCAGGGACAGGGCCTAAACTATGGCTACACCTTC
>NA|TRBV19|TRBJ1-1|NA
CASTPTPGGFTEAFF
TGTGCCAGTACTCCGACCCCGGGGGGTTTCACTGAAGCTTTCTTT
>few|TRBV5-4|TRBJ2-7|TRBD2
CASSLGLGGRAPYEQYF
TGTGCCAGCAGCTTGGGGCTTGGCGGGAGGGCTCCCTACGAGCAGTACTTC
>NA|TRBV7-2|TRBJ2-7|NA
CASSLDRLSYEQYF
TGTGCCAGCAGCTTAGACAGACTATCCTACGAGCAGTACTTC
>NA|TRBV5-5|TRBJ1-2|NA
CASRPRLQGFVKDGYTF
TGTGCCAGCCGGCCTCGACTACAGGGTTTTGTAAAGGATGGCTACACCTTC
>NA|TRBV6-4|TRBJ2-1|TRBD2
CASSGTSGGANEQFF
TGTGCCAGCAGTGGGACTAGCGGGGGGGCCAATGAGCAGTTCTTC
>NA|TRBV7-6|TRBJ2-1|TRBD1
CASSFRDRGHYNEQFF
TGTGCCAGCAGCTTCCGGGACAGGGGGCACTACAATGAGCAGTTCTTC
>NA|TRBV7-9|TRBJ1-1|NA
CASSQGEAFF
TGTGCCAGCAGCCAGGGTGAGGCTTTCTTT
>NA|TRBV7-2|TRBJ1-1|NA
CASSLESRGGFSNTEAFF
TGTGCCAGCAGCTTAGAGTCGCGGGGGGGATTCTCGAACACTGAAGCTTTCTTT
>NA|TRBV5-6|TRBJ2-1|NA
CASSLTPAEQFF
TGTGCCAGCAGCCTGACTCCCGCAGAGCAGTTCTTC
>NA|TRBV2|TRBJ2-7|NA
CASSVLLTSYEQYF
TGTGCCAGCAGTGTACTTCTAACCTCCTACGAGCAGTACTTC
>NA|TRBV3-1/TRBV3-2|TRBJ2-7|NA
CASSHSRRSSYEQYF
TGTGCCAGCAGCCATTCACGGAGGAGCTCCTACGAGCAGTACTTC
>NA|TRBV9|TRBJ1-2|TRBD1
CASGFGQGYGYTF
TGTGCCAGCGGTTTCGGACAGGGCTATGGCTACACCTTC
>NA|TRBV20-1|TRBJ1-2|NA
CSASKRTDYGYTF
TGCAGTGCTAGTAAGAGGACAGACTATGGCTACACCTTC
>NA|TRBV7-8|TRBJ1-5|NA
CASSLAGGYQPQHF
TGTGCCAGCAGCTTAGCGGGAGGTTATCAGCCCCAGCATTTT
>NA|TRBV5-1|TRBJ2-1|TRBD2
CASSLIQSGNNEQFF
TGCGCCAGCAGCTTGATCCAGAGCGGGAACAATGAGCAGTTCTTC
>once|TRBV9|TRBJ2-1|TRBD2
CASSVAPRTSGAYNEQFF
TGTGCCAGCAGCGTAGCCCCCCGGACTAGCGGAGCCTACAATGAGCAGTTCTTC
>NA|TRBV25-1|TRBJ2-2|TRBD1
CASSEGTVNTGELFF
TGTGCCAGCAGTGAAGGGACAGTGAACACCGGGGAGCTGTTTTTT
>NA|TRBV19|TRBJ1-2|NA
CASSMQGLYGYTF
TGTGCCAGTAGTATGCAGGGTCTCTATGGCTACACCTTC
>once|TRBV15|TRBJ2-2|NA
CATSRDLRGTGELFF
TGTGCCACCAGCAGAGATCTAAGGGGTACCGGGGAGCTGTTTTTT
>NA|TRBV4-3|TRBJ2-7|TRBD1
CASSQGQGFNEQYF
TGCGCCAGCAGCCAAGGACAGGGGTTTAACGAGCAGTACTTC
>few|TRBV9|TRBJ1-5|TRBD1
CASSGGGQDYSNQPQHF
TGTGCCAGCAGCGGAGGGGGCCAGGACTACTCAAATCAGCCCCAGCATTTT
>NA|TRBV6-2/TRBV6-3|TRBJ1-2|NA
CASSYTGGGDYTF
TGTGCCAGCAGTTACACCGGTGGGGGCGACTACACCTTC